These 7 T cell receptor beta chains came from one sample sequenced in a study of blood T cell repertoires in COVID-19. Profiling relied on immunoSEQ multiplex PCR, and the TCRdb table lists in-frame clones only, not all of them. The sample yields about 200,000 clones, around 90% seen once. Source material: peripheral blood. These receptors originate from a man between 45 and 60 years old with acute or convalescent COVID-19.

This chain uses TRBV3-1 (or the pseudogene TRBV3-2) with TRBJ1-2, with D perhaps matching TRBD1 (6 bases). This CDR3 is built from 16 residues. Trimming stripped 2 bases from V and 4 bases from J, with 17 bases between. CDR1 and CDR2 (germline): LGHDT, YNNKEL (reference sequence). The CDR3 is CASSQKRGGTFYGYTF. CDR3 coding DNA: TGTGCCAGCAGCCAAAAAAGGGGGGGAACTTTCTATGGCTACACCTTC.

The V gene is TRBV3-1 (or the pseudogene TRBV3-2), the J gene TRBJ1-3, with D hard to call. Germline CDR1 and CDR2: LGHDT and YNNKEL (reference sequence). Between the trimmed V and J ends, which lost 5 bases and 9 bases, there was a span of 17 bases. This CDR3 region has 14 residues. This CDR3 is CASSSRESGGTIYF. CDR3 bases: TGTGCCAGCAGCTCCAGAGAAAGTGGAGGCACCATATATTTT.

The chain joins TRBV28 to TRBJ1-4, with TRBD1 matching over 7 bases. This CDR3 spans 14 amino acids. Germline CDR1 reads MDHEN; CDR2 reads SYDVKM. The trim removed 5 bases at V and 5 bases at J, leaving 5 bases unmatched. CDR3 sequence: CASSPGQPNEKLFF. DNA of the CDR3: TGTGCCAGCAGTCCGGGACAGCCAAATGAAAAACTGTTTTTT.

This sequence joins TRBV25-1 and TRBJ2-2, with a tentative D call TRBD1 (7 bases). V lost 7 bases and J 3 bases, leaving 12 bases between the germline ends. The CDR3 loop spans 14 amino acids. CDR1 MGHDK and CDR2 SYGVNS come from the germline V gene. The CDR3 bases are TGTGCCAGCAAGACAGGGAGGTACACCGGGGAGCTGTTTTTT. Residues: CASKTGRYTGELFF.

The chain employs TRBV7-2 and TRBJ2-7; D perhaps matches TRBD1 (6 bases). Germline values: CDR1 SGHTA, CDR2 FQGNSA. V lost 5 bases and J 0 bases, leaving 14 bases between the germline ends. The CDR3 loop spans 15 amino acids. DNA of the CDR3: TGTGCCAGCAGCCCCACAGGGATAAGCTCCTACGAGCAGTACTTC. It specifies CASSPTGISSYEQYF.

The chain joins TRBV4-2 to TRBJ2-3; the D gene is possibly TRBD2 (6 bases). The germline V and J ends were trimmed by 9 bases and 2 bases, with 15 bases remaining between them. This CDR3 is 14 amino acids long. Germline-derived CDR1 and CDR2 are LGHNA and YNFKEQ. The CDR3 coding sequence is TGTGCCAGTCTGGGGGGATCCACCACAGATACGCAGTATTTT. Encoded protein: CASLGGSTTDTQYF.

The chain couples TRBV2 to TRBJ1-1, with TRBD1 as a possible D gene (6 bases). Per germline, CDR1 SNHLY and CDR2 FYNNEI. Trimming cost V 7 bases and J 3 bases, with 9 bases left between them. CDR3 length equals 12 residues. The CDR3 protein is CASKGVYTEAFF. The CDR3 coding sequence is TGTGCCAGCAAGGGGGTCTACACTGAAGCTTTCTTT. Drawing the rest from reference TRBV2 and TRBJ1-1, the complete variable domain is EPEVTQTPSHQVTQMGQEVILRCVPISNHLYFYWYRQILGQKVEFLVSFYNNEISEKSEIFDDQFSVERPDGSNFTLKIRSTKLEDSAMYFCASKGVYTEAFFGQGTRLTVV.